Presented here are 30 T cell receptor beta chains from one specimen sequenced in a study of blood T cell repertoires in COVID-19. Using immunoSEQ multiplex PCR, the repertoire was profiled, and TCRdb retains in-frame clones only, with some absent. The sample yields about 160,000 clones, more than 75% seen once. Sequencing was carried out using peripheral blood. These receptors originate from a woman aged 50 to 65 with COVID-19, enrolled during active disease.

V usage is TRBV2 and J usage is TRBJ2-2; TRBD1 matches at 11 bases. The V segment lost 6 bases and the J segment 4 bases; nucleotides outside the gene matches: 1. The CDR3 length is 14 residues. CDR1 and CDR2 from the germline V gene are SNHLY and FYNNEI. CDR3 residues: CASRGQGGTGELFF. CDR3 nucleotides: TGTGCCAGCAGGGGACAGGGGGGCACCGGGGAGCTGTTTTTT. Full variable domain (missing parts from reference TRBV2 and TRBJ2-2): EPEVTQTPSHQVTQMGQEVILRCVPISNHLYFYWYRQILGQKVEFLVSFYNNEISEKSEIFDDQFSVERPDGSNFTLKIRSTKLEDSAMYFCASRGQGGTGELFFGEGSRLTVL.

This chain joins TRBV28 and TRBJ1-2; 11 bases are a match to TRBD1. V shed 3 bases, J shed 8 bases, and the junction held 8 bases outside the gene matches. This CDR3 comprises 15 residues. The germline gives CDR1 MDHEN, CDR2 SYDVKM. For the CDR3, the DNA is TGTGCCAGCAGTTTGCCGCCGGGACAGGGGGGCGGCTACACCTTC. It translates to CASSLPPGQGGGYTF.

V is TRBV30 and J is TRBJ1-6, with TRBD1 as a possible D gene (5 bases). The germline V gene has CDR1 GTSNPN and CDR2 SVGIG (reference sequence). This CDR3 is built from 14 residues. V gave up 4 bases and J gave up 10 bases, with 17 bases separating them. The CDR3 DNA reads TGTGCCTGGACTTCTGGCAGGGTAGACTCACCCCTCCACTTT. This translates into CAWTSGRVDSPLHF. The variable domain in full, completed from reference TRBV30 and TRBJ1-6, reads SQTIHQWPATLVQPVGSPLSLECTVEGTSNPNLYWYRQAAGRGLQLLFYSVGIGQISSEVPQNLSASRPQDRQFILSSKKLLLSDSGFYLCAWTSGRVDSPLHFGNGTRLTVT.

The chain uses TRBV6-5 and TRBJ2-3, with 7 bases matching TRBD2. The CDR3 sequence is 15 residues long. Germline CDR1 is MNHEY and CDR2 is SVGAGI. After removal of 2 bases from V and 3 bases from J, the junction contained 5 bases not matched to a gene. This CDR3 is CASSYGGGGTDTQYF. The CDR3 nucleotides read TGTGCCAGCAGTTACGGGGGGGGAGGAACAGATACGCAGTATTTT.

The rearrangement joins TRBV11-3 to TRBJ1-2; the match to TRBD1 covers 8 bases. The CDR3 is made up of 15 amino acids. Germline V lookup: CDR1 SGHNT, CDR2 YENEEA. The J segment lost 8 bases and the V segment lost 4 bases, leaving 12 bases of the junction unmatched. The CDR3 loop reads CASSSRDRIHLGYTF. CDR3 DNA: TGTGCCAGCAGCTCCCGGGACAGGATACACCTGGGCTACACCTTC.

The chain couples TRBV13 to TRBJ1-1, with 9 bases that match TRBD1. In germline, CDR1 is PRHDT, CDR2 FYEKMQ (reference sequence). The CDR3 is made up of 14 amino acids. V dropped 10 bases and J dropped 0; count of bases not matched to a gene: 6. Here the CDR3 DNA reads TGTGCCACCCACAGGACAGGGGTGAACACTGAAGCTTTCTTT. Translated, it gives CATHRTGVNTEAFF.

J is TRBJ2-1 and V is TRBV28; 7 bases are a match to TRBD1. The CDR3 sequence is 15 residues long. Trimming cost V 5 bases and J 8 bases; bases outside gene matches: 12. Germline-derived CDR1 and CDR2 are MDHEN and SYDVKM. The CDR3 sequence is CASSRPGTVGDEQFF. The CDR3, as DNA: TGTGCCAGCAGTCGTCCTGGGACAGTCGGGGATGAGCAGTTCTTC. Complete variable domain (other parts from reference TRBV28 and TRBJ2-1): DVKVTQSSRYLVKRTGEKVFLECVQDMDHENMFWYRQDPGLGLRLIYFSYDVKMKEKGDIPEGYSVSREKKERFSLILESASTNQTSMYLCASSRPGTVGDEQFFGPGTRLTVL.

This sequence joins TRBV4-1 and TRBJ2-1; 11 nucleotides agree with TRBD2. In germline, CDR1 is MGHRA, CDR2 YSYEKL. The trim removed 6 bases at V and 4 bases at J, leaving 11 bases unmatched. The CDR3 spans 17 residues. CDR3 nucleotide sequence: TGCGCCAGCAGTCCTCCCTGGGGACTAGCGGATTACAATGAGCAGTTCTTC. It yields the protein CASSPPWGLADYNEQFF.

The rearrangement links TRBV7-2 to TRBJ2-7; TRBD2 agrees at 10 bases. This CDR3 region has 17 residues. V shed 1 base, J shed 3 bases, and the junction held 9 bases outside the gene matches. CDR1 is SGHTA, CDR2 FQGNSA, per germline. The CDR3 spells CASSLVGERGGLYEQYF. CDR3 sequence (DNA): TGTGCCAGCAGCTTAGTGGGGGAGCGGGGGGGCCTCTACGAGCAGTACTTC.

This clone has just one count. This chain links TRBV24-1 with TRBJ2-3; D is ambiguous. Trimming pared 3 bases from V and 0 bases from J, leaving 9 bases between. There are 15 residues in the CDR3. Germline V gene sequence: CDR1 KGHDR, CDR2 SFDVKD. The CDR3: CATSDLVRSTDTQYF. For the CDR3, the DNA is TGTGCCACCAGTGATCTAGTCCGTAGCACAGATACGCAGTATTTT.

The table lists this clone with a count of one. The rearrangement links TRBV11-1 to TRBJ2-3; D may be TRBD1 (5 bases). With 2 bases removed from V and 0 bases from J, the gap between germline ends came to 9 bases. The germline gives CDR1 SGHAT, CDR2 FQDESV (reference sequence). The CDR3 contains 15 residues. CDR3 amino acids: CASSLTGASTDTQYF. Written as DNA, the CDR3 is TGTGCCAGCAGCTTAACTGGGGCTAGCACAGATACGCAGTATTTT. The variable domain in full, completed from reference TRBV11-1 and TRBJ2-3, reads EAEVAQSPRYKITEKSQAVAFWCDPISGHATLYWYRQILGQGPELLVQFQDESVVDDSQLPKDRFSAERLKGVDSTLKIQPAELGDSAMYLCASSLTGASTDTQYFGPGTRLTVL.

In DNA form, the CDR3 reads TGTGCCAGCTACCCGGGACAGGGGTTAAATGAGCAGTTCTTC. It specifies CASYPGQGLNEQFF. The chain joins TRBV21-1 to TRBJ2-1; the table's D call TRBD1 went unverified against the DNA. TRBV21-1 is designated a pseudogene. The CDR3 consists of 14 residues.

The chain joins TRBV5-4 to TRBJ2-3; the D gene is possibly TRBD1 (5 bases). V was shortened by 3 bases and J by 4 bases, with 12 bases between the two germline ends. The CDR3 has 14 amino acids. Germline-derived CDR1 and CDR2 are SGHNT and YYREEE (reference sequence). CDR3 sequence (DNA): TGTGCCAGCAGCTCCCATTGGGGCGCAGATACGCAGTATTTT. This translates into CASSSHWGADTQYF.

The count of this clone is one. The chain recombines TRBV21-1 with TRBJ1-1; no check of the table's D call, TRBD1, against the DNA was made. TRBV21-1 is a listed pseudogene. The CDR3 has 16 residues. The chain's CDR3 is CASSKVDREEDTEAFF. CDR3 DNA: TGTGCCAGCAGCAAAGTCGACAGGGAGGAGGACACTGAAGCTTTCTTT.

This chain uses TRBV25-1 with TRBJ1-6; a weak D match, TRBD1 (6 bases). CDR1 and CDR2 from the germline V gene are MGHDK and SYGVNS. This CDR3 contains 15 residues. The V end was cut by 1 base, the J end by 7 bases, with 11 bases between. The CDR3 sequence: CASSEFRGINSPLHF. CDR3 bases: TGTGCCAGCAGTGAATTTAGGGGGATAAATTCACCCCTCCACTTT.

V usage is TRBV24-1 and J usage is TRBJ2-3; 7 positions match TRBD1. Losses at the gene ends were 1 base for V and 6 bases for J; bases not matched to a gene: 9. Germline V gene lookup returns CDR1 KGHDR and CDR2 SFDVKD. The CDR3 is 16 residues long. The CDR3 DNA reads as TGTGCCACCAGTGATTTTAGGCCAGGGGGATGGGATACGCAGTATTTT. Its protein is CATSDFRPGGWDTQYF.

This clone was observed a handful of times. This rearrangement joins TRBV30 to TRBJ1-3; the D is unclear. The CDR3 sequence is 16 residues long. Germline-derived CDR1 and CDR2 are GTSNPN and SVGIG (reference sequence). Trimming removed 2 bases from V and 0 bases from J, with 14 bases in between. The CDR3 is CAWSSRAVYSGNTIYF. In DNA form, the CDR3 reads TGTGCCTGGAGTTCCCGAGCGGTTTACTCTGGAAACACCATATATTTT. Together with reference TRBV30 and TRBJ1-3, the CDR3 gives the full variable domain: SQTIHQWPATLVQPVGSPLSLECTVEGTSNPNLYWYRQAAGRGLQLLFYSVGIGQISSEVPQNLSASRPQDRQFILSSKKLLLSDSGFYLCAWSSRAVYSGNTIYFGEGSWLTVV.

The chain recombines TRBV12-3 or TRBV12-4 with TRBJ2-7; tentatively, D is TRBD2 (7 bases). This CDR3 region has 13 residues. V dropped 3 bases and J dropped 4 bases, with 10 bases sitting between them. CDR3 region: CASSFGGLYEQYF. In DNA form, the CDR3 reads TGTGCCAGCAGTTTCGGGGGGCTGTACGAGCAGTACTTC.

The V call is TRBV28, the J call TRBJ2-7; 10 bases are shared with TRBD1. The V and J ends lost 5 bases and 3 bases, in that order; junction bases with no gene match: 4. This CDR3 contains 14 residues. From germline, CDR1 is MDHEN and CDR2 SYDVKM. CDR3 sequence reads: CASSVGQGGYEQYF. Written as DNA, the CDR3 is TGTGCCAGCAGTGTAGGACAGGGGGGCTACGAGCAGTACTTC.

V is TRBV5-5 and J is TRBJ1-1; D gene uncertain. CDR1 SGHKS and CDR2 YYEKEE come from the germline V gene (reference sequence). V shed 1 base and J shed 5 bases, with 15 bases lying between them. The length of the CDR3 is 15 residues. CDR3 amino acids: CASSLTEGRVTEAFF. As DNA, the CDR3 is TGTGCCAGCAGCTTGACCGAGGGCCGGGTTACTGAAGCTTTCTTT.

This clone was observed once. This rearrangement joins TRBV27 to TRBJ1-2, with no clear D. The CDR3 sequence is 13 residues long. Germline CDR1 is MNHEY and CDR2 is SMNVEV (reference sequence). Trimming removed 2 bases at V and 6 bases at J, with 10 bases between. For the CDR3, the DNA is TGTGCCAGCAGTTTACACAGCGGAAATGGCTACACCTTC. Its translation: CASSLHSGNGYTF.

The chain links TRBV18 to TRBJ2-2; 9 bases match TRBD1. Trimming removed 2 bases from V and 5 bases from J; junction bases left unmatched: 3. CDR1 is KGHSH and CDR2 is LQKENI in the germline V gene. The CDR3 length is 15 residues. The DNA for the CDR3 is TGTGCCAGCTCACCAAACAGGGGGCTTACCGGGGAGCTGTTTTTT. This gives the protein CASSPNRGLTGELFF.

This chain uses TRBV27 with TRBJ1-5; TRBD1 matches 9 bases. V lost 3 bases to trimming and J lost 7 bases; unmatched junction nucleotides: 7. The CDR3 has 15 residues. The germline V gene has CDR1 MNHEY and CDR2 SMNVEV (reference sequence). The CDR3 DNA reads TGTGCCAGCAGTTTCTCGGGACAGGGAGGGCAGCCCCAGCATTTT. This codes for CASSFSGQGGQPQHF.

This clone has a single count. The chain recombines TRBV7-9 with TRBJ2-1; a weak D match, TRBD1 (5 bases). In germline, CDR1 is SEHNR, CDR2 FQNEAQ (reference sequence). CDR3 length: 13 amino acids. The V and J ends lost 10 bases and 7 bases respectively, with 17 bases between them. The CDR3 bases are TGTGCCATAGACAGCTACGACCTTAATGAGCAGTTCTTC. Its protein is CAIDSYDLNEQFF.

The rearrangement links TRBV5-1 to TRBJ1-2; TRBD1 aligns across 8 bases. CDR1 SGHRS and CDR2 YFSETQ come from the germline V gene. Trimming at V came to 3 bases and at J to 4 bases, leaving 11 bases not matched to a gene. The CDR3 runs 16 residues. CDR3 nucleotides: TGCGCCAGCAGCTCTCAGGGACAGGCTTCTCTCTATGGCTACACCTTC. This translates into CASSSQGQASLYGYTF. Looking up the rest from reference TRBV5-1 and TRBJ1-2 gives the full variable domain: KAGVTQTPRYLIKTRGQQVTLSCSPISGHRSVSWYQQTPGQGLQFLFEYFSETQRNKGNFPGRFSGRQFSNSRSEMNVSTLELGDSALYLCASSSQGQASLYGYTFGSGTRLTVV.

The sample holds one count of this clone. This sequence joins TRBV30 and TRBJ2-7, with D perhaps matching TRBD1 (5 bases). CDR1 and CDR2 from the germline V gene are GTSNPN and SVGIG (reference sequence). V was clipped by 0 bases and J by 3 bases, with 6 bases between them. The CDR3 runs to 12 residues. The CDR3: CAWSVRGYEQYF. The CDR3 nucleotides are TGTGCCTGGAGTGTAAGGGGCTACGAGCAGTACTTC.

The J gene is TRBJ2-1, the V gene TRBV5-1; 7 positions match TRBD2. The V gene end was trimmed by 0 bases and the J gene end by 9 bases; junction bases not matched to a gene: 18. The germline V gene has CDR1 SGHRS and CDR2 YFSETQ. This CDR3 is 18 amino acids long. The DNA for the CDR3 is TGCGCCAGCAGCTTGGGGTTCGGGGGGACTGGCGCGATCGGTGAGCAGTTCTTC. It translates to CASSLGFGGTGAIGEQFF.

The chain recombines TRBV7-2 with TRBJ1-2, with D possibly matching TRBD1 (6 bases). This CDR3 comprises 14 residues. CDR1 is SGHTA, CDR2 FQGNSA, per germline. The V and J ends lost 8 bases and 2 bases respectively, with 15 bases between them. The DNA of the CDR3 is TGTGCCAGCGGACAGATCATATTAAACTATGGCTACACCTTC. Protein sequence: CASGQIILNYGYTF.

The rearrangement joins TRBV28 to TRBJ2-5; TRBD2 agrees at 14 bases. The V gene's germline CDR1 is MDHEN and CDR2 SYDVKM. CDR3 length: 19 amino acids. With V trimmed by 9 bases and J by 1 base, 16 bases remained unmatched. The CDR3 DNA is TGTGCCAGTACCGGACTGTCCGGGACTAGCGGGGGAACCCAAGAGACCCAGTACTTC. This encodes CASTGLSGTSGGTQETQYF.

V and J are TRBV30 and TRBJ2-7, with a possible D match to TRBD1 (7 bases). The germline CDR1 and CDR2 sequences are GTSNPN and SVGIG (reference sequence). CDR3 length: 14 amino acids. V lost 3 bases and J lost 2, with 14 bases in between. The CDR3: CAWRRTGGPYEQYF. In DNA form, the CDR3 reads TGTGCCTGGAGGCGGACAGGAGGGCCCTACGAGCAGTACTTC.